The 20 T cell receptor beta chains in this list originate from one sample, sequenced in a study of T-cell memory formation after mild COVID-19 (dated by TCRdb to the early 2020s). The protocol used for the library was 5' RACE. The instrument was an Illumina NovaSeq 6000. TCRdb trimmed the raw reads at Q25, called clones with MiXCR and kept productive beta chains. Each CDR3 protein appears once, grouped with its most common genes and DNA. This sample gives roughly 510,000 distinct CDR3 sequences in total; 17% of them show up just once. Of the sample, less than 10% falls within the top ten clones. The sequencing sample was made of PBMCs or a T cell subset sorted from them (not recorded which). The receptors shown here come from an adult woman who had mild COVID-19 (a few samples of this study predate the infection). The sample titles of this study are shuffled in the database, so cell type and time point are left out; the donor was told from shared clones.

There are a few counts of this clonotype. This rearrangement joins TRBV20-1 to TRBJ2-7; unclear D gene. The CDR3 totals 10 residues. The V end was cut by 3 bases, the J end by 3 bases, with 3 bases between. Germline V CDR1 and CDR2: DFQATT, SNEGSKA (reference sequence). The CDR3 sequence is CSARDYEQYF. The CDR3 nucleotides are TGCAGTGCTAGGGACTACGAGCAGTACTTC.

This clonotype turned up a few times. The chain has TRBV10-3 and TRBJ2-1; D gene ambiguous. Germline V CDR1 and CDR2: ENHRY, SYGVKD. This CDR3 spans 15 amino acids. Trimming pared 7 bases from V and 3 bases from J, leaving 16 bases between. The CDR3 spells CAIMSGLPGYNEQFF. As DNA, the CDR3 is TGTGCCATCATGTCAGGTCTCCCGGGCTACAATGAGCAGTTCTTC.

This clonotype was found many times. This chain joins TRBV5-1 and TRBJ2-7; D is undetermined. This CDR3 contains 13 residues. Germline values: CDR1 SGHRS, CDR2 YFSETQ. V was shortened by 2 bases and J by 9 bases, with 15 bases between the two germline ends. CDR3 loop: CASSFDNTRGQYF. The CDR3 bases are TGCGCCAGCAGCTTTGACAATACCCGAGGGCAGTACTTC.

This clonotype was seen a handful of times. The V gene is TRBV11-2, the J gene TRBJ2-7; D remains ambiguous. Germline values: CDR1 SGHAT, CDR2 FQNNGV. Trimming took 2 bases from V and 5 from J, leaving 16 bases between them. The CDR3 is 15 residues long. In nucleotides, the CDR3 is TGTGCCAGCAGCTTATGGGGTCAAGGAATCGACGAGCAGTACTTC. Amino acid sequence: CASSLWGQGIDEQYF.

This sequence joins TRBV28 and TRBJ1-2, with D possibly TRBD1 on 6 matching bases. CDR3 length: 16 residues. Deletions cut 6 bases from V and 6 bases from J, with 23 bases between. Per the germline V gene, CDR1 is MDHEN and CDR2 is SYDVKM. The CDR3 here is CASSDPIFVGGHGYTF. CDR3 bases: TGTGCCAGCAGCGACCCGATTTTTGTTGGGGGCCATGGCTACACCTTC.

The chain employs TRBV7-8 and TRBJ1-2; D remains ambiguous. CDR3 length: 15 amino acids. CDR1 is SGHVS, CDR2 FQNEAQ, per germline. V gave up 2 bases and J gave up 6 bases, with 16 bases separating them. The CDR3, as DNA: TGTGCCAGCAGCTTATTATCCGGTGACCTGGATGGCTACACCTTC. It codes for CASSLLSGDLDGYTF.

CDR3 sequence reads: CASSLSHSGANVLTF. The CDR3, as DNA: TGTGCCAGCAGTTTAAGTCACTCTGGGGCCAACGTCCTGACTTTC. The chain couples TRBV27 to TRBJ2-6; D gene ambiguous. The V gene's germline CDR1 is MNHEY and CDR2 SMNVEV (reference sequence). V dropped 2 bases and J dropped 0 bases, with 5 bases sitting between them. The CDR3 has 15 residues.

J is TRBJ2-6 and V is TRBV19; D gene uncertain. CDR3 length: 16 residues. V lost 3 bases and J lost 0, with 9 bases in between. Germline V lookup: CDR1 LNHDA, CDR2 SQIVND (reference sequence). CDR3 sequence: CASSISQVSGANVLTF. The CDR3 DNA follows: TGTGCCAGTAGTATTTCTCAGGTCTCTGGGGCCAACGTCCTGACTTTC. The full variable domain, completed using reference TRBV19 and TRBJ2-6, is DGGITQSPKYLFRKEGQNVTLSCEQNLNHDAMYWYRQDPGQGLRLIYYSQIVNDFQKGDIAEGYSVSREKKESFPLTVTSAQKNPTAFYLCASSISQVSGANVLTFGAGSRLTVL.

This clonotype was counted a few times. The chain uses TRBV24-1 and TRBJ2-1; either TRBD1 or TRBD2 may fit D (5 bases each). Germline assignment: CDR1 KGHDR and CDR2 SFDVKD. V lost 5 bases and J 10 bases, leaving 17 bases between the germline ends. The CDR3 consists of 14 residues. For the CDR3, the DNA is TGTGCCACCAGTGGATCCCTGAGGGGTGAGGAGCAGTTCTTC. Translated, it gives CATSGSLRGEEQFF.

This clonotype has only a few counts. V is TRBV18 and J is TRBJ2-7; 7 bases fit TRBD2. The junction had 10 bases not matched to a gene; V was cut back by 6 bases and J by 5 bases. The germline CDR1 and CDR2 sequences are KGHSH and LQKENI. CDR3 length: 14 residues. CDR3 sequence (DNA): TGTGCCAGCTCCAGTGGGAGGGGCTACGACGAGCAGTACTTC. It codes for CASSSGRGYDEQYF. The full variable domain, completed using reference TRBV18 and TRBJ2-7, is NAGVMQNPRHLVRRRGQEARLRCSPMKGHSHVYWYRQLPEEGLKFMVYLQKENIIDESGMPKERFSAEFPKEGPSILRIQQVVRGDSAAYFCASSSGRGYDEQYFGPGTRLTVT.

The V call is TRBV7-9, the J call TRBJ2-2; 8 bases align to TRBD2. Germline CDR1 reads SEHNR; CDR2 reads FQNEAQ (reference sequence). Trimming removed 0 bases from V and 4 bases from J; junction bases left unmatched: 7. This CDR3 contains 17 residues. Written as DNA, the CDR3 is TGTGCCAGCAGCTTAGCACTGGCGGGGGGACGCACCGGGGAGCTGTTTTTT. Translating it yields CASSLALAGGRTGELFF.

V usage is TRBV7-9 and J usage is TRBJ2-3; D is perhaps TRBD1 or TRBD2 (5 bases each). The CDR3 is 13 residues long. Trimming took 8 bases from V and 2 from J, leaving 11 bases between them. Per the germline V gene, CDR1 is SEHNR and CDR2 is FQNEAQ (reference sequence). CDR3 in DNA: TGTGCCAGCCTTCGGGACCCCACAGATACGCAGTATTTT. Protein sequence: CASLRDPTDTQYF.

This clonotype was counted only a few times. The chain combines TRBV5-5 with TRBJ2-3, with TRBD2 matching 10 bases. The V and J ends lost 4 bases and 0 bases, in that order; junction bases with no gene match: 14. CDR3 length: 19 amino acids. CDR1 SGHKS and CDR2 YYEKEE come from the germline V gene (reference sequence). This CDR3 reads CASSRLQGLAGGSTDTQYF. As DNA, the CDR3 is TGTGCCAGCAGCCGCCTCCAGGGGTTAGCGGGGGGAAGCACAGATACGCAGTATTTT.

The V gene is TRBV6-6, the J gene TRBJ2-2, with 8 bases identical to TRBD2. CDR3 length: 16 amino acids. Germline-derived CDR1 and CDR2 are MNHNY and SVGAGI (reference sequence). V dropped 11 bases and J dropped 6; count of bases not matched to a gene: 17. CDR3 DNA: TGTGCCGGACGGGGGGCTGCGGGAGGAGGGGCCGGGGAGCTGTTTTTT. Translating gives CAGRGAAGGGAGELFF.

This clonotype was detected a few times. J is TRBJ1-5 and V is TRBV7-9, with D maybe TRBD1 (5 bases). The CDR3 contains 16 residues. Trimming took 4 bases from V and 5 from J, leaving 18 bases between them. Germline assignment: CDR1 SEHNR and CDR2 FQNEAQ (reference sequence). The CDR3 region is CASSWDAGLQDQPQHF. The CDR3 DNA reads TGTGCCAGCAGCTGGGATGCGGGACTCCAGGATCAGCCCCAGCATTTT.

About this clonotype: This may come from a read error, since a much larger clone is one base off. The chain joins TRBV7-2 to TRBJ2-5, with D hard to call. V dropped 0 bases and J dropped 5 bases, with 7 bases sitting between them. CDR3 length equals 13 residues. The germline gives CDR1 SGHTA, CDR2 FQGNSA. CDR3: CASSLASVETQYF. Here the CDR3 DNA reads TGTGCCAGCAGCTTAGCATCGGTGGAGACCCAGTACTTC.

The CDR3 loop reads CASSQGDPAYEQYF. CDR3 in DNA: TGCGCCAGCAGCCAAGGGGACCCGGCCTACGAGCAGTACTTC. V is TRBV4-1 and J is TRBJ2-7; D might be TRBD1 or TRBD2, each matching 5 bases. CDR1 and CDR2 (germline): MGHRA, YSYEKL. Trimming cost V 1 base and J 2 bases, with 9 bases left between them. There are 14 residues in the CDR3.

This clonotype was detected a few times. The V gene is TRBV4-3, the J gene TRBJ2-7, with 11 bases lining up with TRBD2. This CDR3 has 19 residues. The ends lost 0 bases at V and 0 bases at J; junction bases unmatched: 10. Looked up from germline, CDR1 is LGHNA and CDR2 is YSLEER. The CDR3 DNA sequence: TGCGCCAGCAGCCAAGAGGCTGCTAGCGGGAGGTTCGGCTCCTACGAGCAGTACTTC. This sequence encodes CASSQEAASGRFGSYEQYF.

The chain uses TRBV20-1 and TRBJ2-2; 12 positions agree with TRBD2. CDR1 is DFQATT, CDR2 SNEGSKA, per germline (reference sequence). The CDR3 loop spans 19 amino acids. V lost 6 bases, J lost 2 bases, and 16 bases stayed unmatched. CDR3 in amino acids: CSARILLAGGLSNTGELFF. In nucleotides, the CDR3 is TGCAGTGCCCGCATCCTACTAGCGGGGGGACTTAGTAACACCGGGGAGCTGTTTTTT.

The chain employs TRBV20-1 and TRBJ2-1, with 7 nucleotides matching TRBD2. The CDR3 has 16 residues. V shed 2 bases, J shed 3 bases, and the junction held 10 bases outside the gene matches. The germline V gene has CDR1 DFQATT and CDR2 SNEGSKA (reference sequence). The CDR3 sequence: CSARHPTSNYYNEQFF. The CDR3 DNA reads TGCAGTGCTAGACACCCGACTAGCAACTACTACAATGAGCAGTTCTTC.